The 14 T cell receptor beta chains listed next were all sequenced from one sample in a study of T cells in Graves' hyperthyroidism and ophthalmopathy. It was RNA transcripts that yielded the amplified TCR beta CDR3 regions. During a first-round RT-PCR of the TCR CDR3, the HTBI primer set was used. A single record per CDR3 protein comes from TCRdb applying MiXCR to the multiplex PCR reads. The table has around 600,000 distinct CDR3 sequences, around 14% seen once. Sequenced sample: blood. The receptors were gathered from a woman between 18 and 29 years old with Graves' ophthalmopathy.

The CDR3 reads CASSGLTGGTEAFF. DNA of the CDR3: TGTGCCAGCAGTGGCCTCACCGGCGGGACTGAAGCTTTCTTT. The rearrangement links TRBV12-3 or TRBV12-4 to TRBJ1-1; D is undetermined. The CDR3 runs 14 residues. The ends were cut back, 5 bases at V and 5 bases at J, with 15 bases in the middle.

This clonotype has ten or more counts. The J gene is TRBJ2-7, the V gene TRBV30; 10 bases align to TRBD1. Germline V CDR1 and CDR2: GTSNPN, SVGIG (reference sequence). The CDR3 consists of 13 residues. The V segment lost 7 bases and the J segment 4 bases; nucleotides outside the gene matches: 7. CDR3 DNA: TGTGCCTTCCGGGACAGGGGTACGTACGAGCAGTACTTC. Its protein is CAFRDRGTYEQYF.

This clonotype was seen a handful of times. The rearrangement joins TRBV27 to TRBJ1-5, with a possible D match to TRBD1 (5 bases). The CDR3 extends over 15 amino acids. Trimming took off 3 bases at V and 2 bases at J, with 11 bases between the two ends. Germline loops: CDR1 MNHEY, CDR2 SMNVEV (reference sequence). CDR3 loop: CASSFSGLGNQPQHF. DNA for the CDR3: TGTGCCAGCAGTTTCTCAGGGCTTGGCAATCAGCCCCAGCATTTT.

As concerns this clonotype: A read error may explain this, as a much larger clone is one base away. The V and J genes are TRBV12-3 or TRBV12-4 and TRBJ2-1, with a weak D call TRBD2 (6 bases). The CDR3 totals 15 residues. The CDR3 region has the DNA TGTGCCAGCAGTTTCGGAGTAGCGGCCTACAATGAGCAGTCCTTC. Its protein product is CASSFGVAAYNEQSF.

The gene calls are TRBV6-1 and TRBJ1-5; D is perhaps TRBD1 (5 bases). Germline loops: CDR1 MNHNS, CDR2 SASEGT. The CDR3 runs to 12 residues. The V end was cut by 5 bases, the J end by 6 bases, with 8 bases between. CDR3 amino acids: CASSKDTQPQHF. The CDR3 bases are TGTGCCAGCAGTAAGGACACTCAGCCCCAGCATTTT.

This clonotype was seen a few times. The chain carries TRBV29-1 and TRBJ2-5; weak D call: TRBD1 (6 bases). Trimming left V 6 bases short and J 2 bases short, with 16 bases between. CDR1 is SQVTM, CDR2 ANQGSEA, per germline. The CDR3 sequence is 14 residues long. CDR3 in DNA: TGCAGCGTCGATAAGGTCAGGGGTCAAGAGACCCAGTACTTC. This encodes CSVDKVRGQETQYF.

The V call is TRBV6-1, the J call TRBJ2-5; TRBD1 might be the D (6 bases). The V and J ends lost 5 bases and 4 bases respectively, with 11 bases between them. CDR3 length equals 13 residues. Germline V gene lookup returns CDR1 MNHNS and CDR2 SASEGT. The DNA of the CDR3 is TGTGCCAGCAGTCCGGTAGGGGGAGAGACCCAGTACTTC. Translating it yields CASSPVGGETQYF.

This clonotype has at least ten counts. The V call is TRBV27, the J call TRBJ2-7; no definite D call. Deletions cut 8 bases from V and 2 bases from J, with 10 bases between. This CDR3 is 12 amino acids long. Looked up from germline, CDR1 is MNHEY and CDR2 is SMNVEV (reference sequence). The CDR3 region is CASQNSAYEQYF. The CDR3 DNA reads TGTGCCAGCCAGAACAGCGCCTACGAGCAGTACTTC.

This clonotype was seen at least ten times. The chain uses TRBV11-2 and TRBJ1-1; D may be TRBD1 (5 bases). This CDR3 is 18 amino acids long. Germline V CDR1 and CDR2: SGHAT, FQNNGV. The V and J ends lost 1 base and 0 bases respectively, with 18 bases between them. This chain's CDR3 is CASSLAPQGGEMNTEAFF. CDR3 bases: TGTGCCAGCAGCTTAGCTCCCCAGGGAGGAGAGATGAACACTGAAGCTTTCTTT.

In DNA form, the CDR3 reads TGTGCCACCAGTGGCCACCCCGAACGACAGGGCGTCTATGGCTACACCTTC. This sequence encodes CATSGHPERQGVYGYTF. The chain combines TRBV24-1 with TRBJ1-2, with 7 bases that match TRBD1. Trimming took 5 bases from V and 4 from J; bases not matched to a gene: 15. The CDR3 is 17 residues long. CDR1 KGHDR and CDR2 SFDVKD come from the germline V gene.

This clonotype was recorded many times. The gene calls are TRBV3-1 and TRBJ2-1; 10 bases align to TRBD2. Germline V gene data show CDR1 as LGHDT and CDR2 as YNNKEL (reference sequence). The junction had 9 bases not matched to a gene; V was cut back by 1 base and J by 9 bases. The length of the CDR3 is 16 residues. The CDR3 protein is CASSQGGGLAGVEQFF. The CDR3 nucleotides read TGTGCCAGCAGCCAAGGAGGTGGGCTAGCGGGAGTTGAGCAGTTCTTC.

There are many counts of this clonotype. The rearrangement links TRBV7-2 to TRBJ1-2; 8 nucleotides match TRBD1. Germline CDR1 and CDR2: SGHTA and FQGNSA. Trimming removed 4 bases from V and 0 bases from J; junction bases left unmatched: 4. The CDR3 runs 15 residues. The CDR3 nucleotides read TGTGCCAGCAGCTACGGGACAGGAGCTAACTATGGCTACACCTTC. This gives the protein CASSYGTGANYGYTF.

On this clonotype itself: This sequence may be a read error, since a much larger clone differs from it by one base. The chain is built from TRBV19 and TRBJ1-1; D ambiguous. The CDR3 loop spans 13 amino acids. CDR1 LNHDA and CDR2 SQIVND come from the germline V gene (reference sequence). The V gene lost 8 bases and the J gene lost 2 bases, with 12 bases spanning the gap. CDR3 coding DNA: TGTGCCAGTGGGCGGAACATAAACACTGAAGCTTTCTTT. Encoded protein: CASGRNINTEAFF.

Note on this clonotype: This clone may be a read error of a much larger clone one base away. The chain links TRBV28 to TRBJ2-1; D ambiguous. The CDR3 totals 15 residues. The germline V gene has CDR1 MDHEN and CDR2 SYDVKM. CDR3 loop: CAGSLERLLANEQFF. CDR3 nucleotides: TGTGCCGGCAGTTTGGAGCGACTCTTAGCCAATGAGCAGTTCTTC.